This TCR beta chain was recorded in a study of monozygotic twins with inflammatory bowel disease. Findings and limits, study-wide: No difference was seen in repertoire similarity between concordant and discordant twins, possibly from limited power. By inverse Simpson index, TCRbeta diversity was lower in IBD patients than in healthy co-twins.

TCRdb reprocessed the 5' RACE reads, with one entry per CDR3 protein and no DNA. In all, the sample yields around 380,000 distinct CDR3 sequences. Whole-blood RNA isolation (total RNA) proceeded without T cell sorting. The CDR3 loop spans 15 amino acids. In germline, CDR1 is MDHEN, CDR2 SYDVKM. On this clonotype itself: Its antigen is unidentified.

The TCR originated in a human donor with ulcerative colitis or Crohn's disease, or a healthy co-twin of an affected twin (not recorded which). The rearrangement uses TRBV28 and TRBJ2-5; the D gene TCRdb calls, TRBD2, cannot be checked with no DNA. Source material: blood. The CDR3 here is CASSAFSGGQETQYF.